This is a list of T cell receptor beta chains from one sample in a study of cytomegalovirus exposure and HLA in healthy donors. Profiling relied on immunoSEQ multiplex PCR, and the TCRdb table lists in-frame clones only, not all of them. The sample consists of about 78,000 clones, almost 97% of them appearing once. The sample was PBMCs. These TCRs come from a man younger than 35 in good health and CMV-seropositive. The CDR3 runs from the conserved cysteine through the conserved F or W. D genes are given only for firm matches. Size values are once, few and many counts, or a class for expanded clones, and some rows have none.

V gene,D gene,J gene,clone size,CDR3 protein,CDR3 DNA
TRBV4-2,NA,TRBJ2-7,NA,CASSQERWPDEQCF,TGTGCCAGCAGCCAGGAGCGGTGGCCTGACGAGCAGTGCTTC
TRBV6-4,NA,TRBJ2-4,NA,CASSDSSDRLPLAKNIQYF,TGTGCCAGCAGTGACTCTTCGGACAGATTGCCCCTAGCCAAAAACATTCAGTACTTC
TRBV11-2,TRBD2,TRBJ2-3,once,CASSLAGGSTDTQYF,TGTGCCAGCAGCTTAGCGGGAGGGAGCACAGATACGCAGTATTTT
TRBV6-1,TRBD1,TRBJ2-5,NA,CASSEALLGTGGAQYF,TGTGCCAGCAGTGAAGCCCTCCTAGGGACAGGGGGAGCCCAGTACTTC
TRBV14,NA,TRBJ2-7,NA,CASSSPGTRASYEQYF,TGTGCCAGCAGCTCACCCGGGACAAGGGCCTCCTACGAGCAGTACTTC
TRBV28,TRBD2,TRBJ2-7,once,CASSLLAGGTYEQYF,TGTGCCAGCAGCTTACTAGCGGGAGGGACCTACGAGCAGTACTTC
TRBV6-5,NA,TRBJ1-1,NA,CASSYSPPNTEAFF,TGTGCCAGCAGTTACTCTCCTCCGAACACTGAAGCTTTCTTT
TRBV29-1,TRBD1,TRBJ2-7,NA,CSVLTGGSYEQYF,TGCAGCGTTTTGACAGGGGGCTCCTACGAGCAGTACTTC
TRBV25-1,TRBD2,TRBJ2-5,NA,CASSEGGSGPQETQYF,TGTGCCAGCAGTGAAGGTGGTAGCGGGCCACAAGAGACCCAGTACTTC
TRBV13,NA,TRBJ2-7,once,CASSYGLGQYEQYF,TGTGCCAGCAGCTACGGACTGGGCCAGTACGAGCAGTACTTC